This T cell receptor (beta chain) was retrieved from a study of T cells in Graves' hyperthyroidism and ophthalmopathy. Across the study: Peripheral blood draws took place at initial diagnosis, ahead of any treatment.

Investigators excluded patients with uncontrolled infection, other autoimmune disease, pregnancy or lactation. Amplification of TCR beta CDR3 regions used RNA as the template. Initially, a first-round RT-PCR of the TCR CDR3 employed the HTBI primer set. A single record per CDR3 protein comes from TCRdb applying MiXCR to the multiplex PCR reads. The table has around 690,000 distinct CDR3 sequences, more than 20% seen once. With 6 bases clipped from V and 4 bases from J, the junction kept 20 bases outside the gene matches. The germline gives CDR1 DFQATT, CDR2 SNEGSKA (reference sequence). The CDR3 contains 18 residues.

The rearrangement links TRBV20-1 to TRBJ1-2; TRBD1 agrees at 10 bases. Sequenced input: blood. The sequence was collected from a man younger than 45 with Graves' ophthalmopathy. DNA of the CDR3: TGCAGTGCCCCCACCAAAGGACAGGGGGGGGACTCGGGCTATGGCTACACCTTC. Translating gives CSAPTKGQGGDSGYGYTF.